This T cell receptor beta chain was profiled in a study of identifying expanded T cells in peripheral blood. General observations from the study: Clone count variance between approximately two-week samples rose with total template count. Approximately 1.1 clones differed between technical replicates, versus approximately 17 and 20 over time.

Assay: immunoSEQ multiplex PCR; the TCRdb copy retains only in-frame clones and omits some. The data contain approximately 86,000 clones, more than 75% of them singletons. Germline assignment: CDR1 LNHDA and CDR2 SQIVND (reference sequence). V gave up 3 bases and J gave up 5 bases, with 10 bases separating them. This CDR3 spans 13 amino acids. Remarks on this clone: The antigen remains unidentified.

This sequence was found in a person aged 18 to 75 in good health. Sequenced sample: blood. This chain connects TRBV19 to TRBJ1-1; maybe TRBD1 (5 bases). CDR3 loop: CASSMQGETEAFF. Written as DNA, the CDR3 is TGTGCCAGTAGTATGCAGGGTGAGACTGAAGCTTTCTTT.